The sequence of this T cell receptor beta chain was determined in a study of blood T cells in healthy people across ages. General study points: Fewer expanded clones and more diversity marked long-lived versus aged donors. Bulk PBMC profiling left naive and antigen-experienced comparisons inconclusive.

This clonotype was recorded once. Antigen specificity is unknown. About 10 milliliters of peripheral blood were drawn from each donor into EDTA-treated tubes. V was shortened by 3 bases and J by 3 bases, with 15 bases between the two germline ends. The CDR3 loop spans 15 amino acids. With a J-beta primer mix and a sample-barcoded 5' primer, a second PCR ran about 7 to 12 cycles. TCRdb recomputed calls from the 5' RACE reads with MiXCR, one row per CDR3 protein. The sample has about 970,000 distinct CDR3 sequences, roughly 47% seen once. This clonotype originated in a woman in her sixties in good health. The sequencing input was blood. The V call is TRBV12-3 or TRBV12-4, the J call TRBJ2-7; tentative D call: TRBD2 (5 bases). CDR3 region: CASSFGRAQNYEQYF. As DNA, the CDR3 is TGTGCCAGCAGTTTCGGGCGGGCCCAAAACTACGAGCAGTACTTC.